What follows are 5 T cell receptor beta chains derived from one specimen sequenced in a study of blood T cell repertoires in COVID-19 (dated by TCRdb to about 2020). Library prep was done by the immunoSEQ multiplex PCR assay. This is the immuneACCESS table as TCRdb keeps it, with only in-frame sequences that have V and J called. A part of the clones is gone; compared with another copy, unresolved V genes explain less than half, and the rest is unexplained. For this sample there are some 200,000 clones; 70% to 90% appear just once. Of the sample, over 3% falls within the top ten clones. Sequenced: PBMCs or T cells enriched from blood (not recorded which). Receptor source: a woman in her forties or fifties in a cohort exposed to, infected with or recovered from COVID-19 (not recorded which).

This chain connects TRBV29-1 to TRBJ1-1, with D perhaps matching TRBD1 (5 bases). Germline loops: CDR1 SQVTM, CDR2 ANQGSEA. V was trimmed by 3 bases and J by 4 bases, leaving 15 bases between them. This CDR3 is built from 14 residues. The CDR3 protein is CSVDVNSGGTEAFF. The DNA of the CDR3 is TGCAGCGTTGATGTTAACAGCGGGGGCACTGAAGCTTTCTTT.

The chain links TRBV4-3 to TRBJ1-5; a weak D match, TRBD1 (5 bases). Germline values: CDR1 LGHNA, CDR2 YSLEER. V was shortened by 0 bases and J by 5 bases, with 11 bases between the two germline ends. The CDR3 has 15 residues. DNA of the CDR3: TGCGCCAGCAGCCAAGATGTGGGGGGGGATCAGCCCCAGCATTTT. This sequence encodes CASSQDVGGDQPQHF.

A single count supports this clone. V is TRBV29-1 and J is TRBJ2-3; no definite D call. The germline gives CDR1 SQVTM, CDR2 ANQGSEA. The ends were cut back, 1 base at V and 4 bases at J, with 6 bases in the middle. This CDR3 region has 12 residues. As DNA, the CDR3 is TGCAGCGTTGAAGGGAGTGCAGATACGCAGTATTTT. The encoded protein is CSVEGSADTQYF.

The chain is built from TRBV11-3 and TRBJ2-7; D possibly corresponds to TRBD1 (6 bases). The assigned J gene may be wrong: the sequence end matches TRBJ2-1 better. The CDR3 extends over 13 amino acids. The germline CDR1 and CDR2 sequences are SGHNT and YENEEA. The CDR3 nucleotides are TGTGCCAGCAGCTTCCCGGACAGCAATGAGCAGTTCTTC. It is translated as CASSFPDSNEQFF.

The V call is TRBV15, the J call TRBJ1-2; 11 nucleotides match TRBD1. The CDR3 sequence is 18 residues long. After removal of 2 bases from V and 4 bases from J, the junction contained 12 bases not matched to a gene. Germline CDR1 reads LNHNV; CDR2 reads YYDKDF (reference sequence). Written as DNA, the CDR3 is TGTGCCACCAGCAGAAATCCATTCGGACAGGGGGCCATCTATGGCTACACCTTC. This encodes CATSRNPFGQGAIYGYTF.